The 13 T cell receptor beta chains in this list originate from one sample, sequenced in a study of shared clonotypes between healthy human individuals. Clones were sequenced by immunoSEQ multiplex PCR, and TCRdb holds only the in-frame ones, with some missing. The table has around 940,000 clones, approximately 80% seen once. Sequencing was carried out using memory CD4+ T cells sorted from blood. Subset denoted: CD45RA-negative fraction. These receptors came from a man between 18 and 35 years old in good health.

V and J are TRBV14 and TRBJ1-1; no clear D. Germline V gene data show CDR1 as SGHDN and CDR2 as FVKESK. This CDR3 is built from 11 residues. Trimming left V 3 bases short and J 10 bases short, with 9 bases between. CDR3 coding DNA: TGTGCCAGCAGCCAGGGAGCTCGAGCTTTCTTT. It translates to CASSQGARAFF.

The chain recombines TRBV10-2 with TRBJ2-7; perhaps TRBD2 as D (6 bases). This CDR3 comprises 13 residues. Germline CDR1 WSHSY, CDR2 SAAADI. V was trimmed by 3 bases and J by 3 bases, leaving 9 bases between them. The CDR3: CASSDPAGYEQYF. The CDR3 bases are TGCGCCAGCAGTGACCCAGCGGGCTACGAGCAGTACTTC.

The chain has TRBV25-1 and TRBJ1-1; D gene uncertain. Germline loops: CDR1 MGHDK, CDR2 SYGVNS. The CDR3 is 15 residues long. Trimming removed 6 bases from V and 3 bases from J, with 17 bases in between. The DNA for the CDR3 is TGTGCCAGCAGCCCCCGGGTGGCAGTCCACACTGAAGCTTTCTTT. Translating gives CASSPRVAVHTEAFF.

This rearrangement joins TRBV14 to TRBJ1-2; D is ambiguous. The V and J ends lost 0 bases and 8 bases respectively, with 13 bases between them. Germline CDR1 SGHDN, CDR2 FVKESK. The CDR3 sequence is 14 residues long. In DNA, the CDR3 is TGTGCCAGCAGCCAAGATTCGGGGTTTGGGGGCTACACCTTC. Protein sequence: CASSQDSGFGGYTF.

The CDR3: CASSAWDTTTGELFF. The CDR3 region has the DNA TGTGCCAGCAGCGCCTGGGACACCACCACCGGGGAGCTGTTTTTT. The J gene is TRBJ2-2, the V gene TRBV7-2, with D possibly matching TRBD1 (6 bases). The germline V and J ends were trimmed by 5 bases and 4 bases, with 14 bases remaining between them. This CDR3 contains 15 residues. Germline values: CDR1 SGHTA, CDR2 FQGNSA. The full variable domain, completed using reference TRBV7-2 and TRBJ2-2, is GAGVSQSPSNKVTEKGKDVELRCDPISGHTALYWYRQSLGQGLEFLIYFQGNSAPDKSGLPSDRFSAERTGGSVSTLTIQRTQQEDSAVYLCASSAWDTTTGELFFGEGSRLTVL.

The chain is built from TRBV6-6 and TRBJ1-4, with D perhaps TRBD1 (5 bases). This CDR3 spans 13 amino acids. Germline-derived CDR1 and CDR2 are MNHNY and SVGAGI (reference sequence). The ends were cut back, 10 bases at V and 8 bases at J, with 17 bases in the middle. The CDR3 is CAINLGAGEKLFF. The CDR3 DNA sequence: TGTGCCATCAACCTCGGGGCCGGAGAAAAACTGTTTTTT.

This chain uses TRBV2 with TRBJ2-7; 8 nucleotides align to TRBD1. The CDR3 loop spans 15 amino acids. The germline V gene encodes CDR1 SNHLY and CDR2 FYNNEI. V gave up 7 bases and J gave up 3 bases; unmatched junction bases: 11. The CDR3 is CASKRTGGLSYEQYF. CDR3 sequence (DNA): TGTGCCAGCAAGAGAACAGGGGGTCTAAGCTACGAGCAGTACTTC.

V usage is TRBV28 and J usage is TRBJ1-2; 7 bases line up with TRBD1. The CDR3 is 13 amino acids. The V gene's germline CDR1 is MDHEN and CDR2 SYDVKM. The junction had 4 bases not matched to a gene; V was cut back by 5 bases and J by 4 bases. The CDR3 region has the DNA TGTGCCAGCAGTCGACAGGGACTCTATGGCTACACCTTC. It encodes CASSRQGLYGYTF.

The chain links TRBV7-9 to TRBJ1-1, with TRBD1 matching 8 bases. CDR1 is SEHNR and CDR2 is FQNEAQ in the germline V gene (reference sequence). Germline trimming cut 1 base from V and 7 bases from J; bases unmatched to any gene: 2. The CDR3 loop spans 13 amino acids. The CDR3 region has the DNA TGTGCCAGCAGCTTAGAGGGGACAGGTGAAGCTTTCTTT. Translating it yields CASSLEGTGEAFF.

The chain recombines TRBV11-3 with TRBJ2-2, with 7 positions matching TRBD1. The CDR3 totals 15 residues. J gave up 0 bases and V 5 bases, and 3 bases lay outside the gene matches. Germline V gene sequence: CDR1 SGHNT, CDR2 YENEEA. CDR3 residues: CASSPGGSNTGELFF. The DNA of the CDR3 is TGTGCCAGCAGCCCAGGGGGATCGAACACCGGGGAGCTGTTTTTT.

The table lists this clone with a count of one. This chain connects TRBV2 to TRBJ2-4; 8 nucleotides agree with TRBD1. The germline gives CDR1 SNHLY, CDR2 FYNNEI. This CDR3 comprises 14 residues. Losses at the gene ends were 2 bases for V and 6 bases for J; bases not matched to a gene: 3. CDR3 region: CASSEQGAGNIQYF. The CDR3 DNA is TGTGCCAGCAGTGAACAGGGGGCGGGAAACATTCAGTACTTC.

The chain has TRBV27 and TRBJ2-7; 8 bases agree with TRBD1. This CDR3 contains 14 residues. Germline assignment: CDR1 MNHEY and CDR2 SMNVEV (reference sequence). V lost 5 bases, J lost 5 bases, and 8 bases stayed unmatched. The CDR3 sequence: CASSIRQGQDEQYF. CDR3 nucleotides: TGTGCCAGCAGTATCCGACAGGGGCAGGACGAGCAGTACTTC.

This clone was counted a single time. This chain joins TRBV5-1 and TRBJ1-1; D is unclear. V lost 0 bases to trimming and J lost 3 bases, with 12 bases between them. Germline assignment: CDR1 SGHRS and CDR2 YFSETQ. The length of the CDR3 is 15 residues. CDR3 protein: CASSLEPGWDTEAFF. DNA of the CDR3: TGCGCCAGCAGCTTGGAACCGGGATGGGACACTGAAGCTTTCTTT.